This is a list of T cell receptor beta chains from one sample in a study of blood T cell repertoires in COVID-19. Repertoires were generated with immunoSEQ multiplex PCR, while TCRdb's copy carries only in-frame clones and drops some. The sample includes approximately 400,000 clones, over 65% of them seen just once. Sequenced material: peripheral blood. Every receptor here comes from a human donor with acute or convalescent COVID-19. The donor label of this sample is uncertain. Each CDR3 is given with its conserved first and last residue. The D gene is left open where the match is weak. Rows may omit the clone size; those that give it use once, few, many or a size class.

V gene	J gene	D gene	clone size	CDR3 protein	CDR3 DNA
TRBV6-2/TRBV6-3	TRBJ1-4	.	.	CASSYYRGEKLFF	TGTGCCAGCAGTTACTATAGGGGGGAAAAACTGTTTTTT
TRBV3-1/TRBV3-2	TRBJ2-3	TRBD2	.	CASSPTSASLTQYF	TGTGCCAGCAGCCCGACTAGCGCATCACTTACGCAGTATTTT
TRBV9	TRBJ2-2	.	.	CASSYSPQGSNTGELFF	TGTGCCAGCAGCTACTCGCCACAGGGATCGAACACCGGGGAGCTGTTTTTT
TRBV3-1/TRBV3-2	TRBJ2-5	.	once	CASSQQGTAETQYF	TGTGCCAGCAGCCAGCAGGGCACGGCAGAGACCCAGTACTTC
TRBV29-1	TRBJ2-1	TRBD1	.	CSVALGTGNRYNEQFF	TGCAGCGTAGCTCTAGGGACAGGGAATAGGTACAATGAGCAGTTCTTC
TRBV6-5	TRBJ2-3	.	many	CASSYAGTDTQYF	TGTGCCAGCAGTTACGCGGGCACAGATACGCAGTATTTT
TRBV30	TRBJ1-1	.	.	CAWSVSRYTEAFF	TGTGCCTGGAGTGTTTCTAGGTACACTGAAGCTTTCTTT
TRBV14	TRBJ2-7	.	.	CASSPYSLYEQYF	TGTGCCAGCAGCCCCTACAGCCTCTACGAGCAGTACTTC
TRBV9	TRBJ2-1	TRBD2	once	CASSTRTSSGYNEQFF	TGTGCCAGCAGCACCCGGACGTCTAGCGGTTACAATGAGCAGTTCTTC
TRBV24-1	TRBJ2-1	TRBD2	.	CATSEAGGRYNEQFF	TGTGCCACCAGTGAAGCGGGGGGCAGGTACAATGAGCAGTTCTTC
TRBV19	TRBJ1-6	TRBD1	.	CASSGTAGSPLHF	TGTGCCAGTAGTGGGACAGCGGGTTCACCCCTCCACTTT
TRBV7-2	TRBJ1-6	.	few	CASSLSRGDYNSPLHF	TGTGCCAGCAGCTTATCCAGGGGCGACTATAATTCACCCCTCCACTTT
TRBV25-1	TRBJ1-2	TRBD1	.	CASSDVVGDRNYGYTF	TGTGCCAGCAGTGATGTTGTTGGGGACAGAAACTATGGCTACACCTTC
TRBV6-6	TRBJ2-2	TRBD2	.	CASKEGTSGHTGELFF	TGTGCCAGCAAAGAGGGGACTAGCGGTCACACCGGGGAGCTGTTTTTT
TRBV5-5	TRBJ1-2	.	.	CASSLAEYGYTF	TGTGCCAGCAGCTTGGCAGAATATGGCTACACCTTC
TRBV5-8	TRBJ2-3	.	once	CASSAAGVLTDTQYF	TGTGCCAGCAGCGCAGCCGGGGTCCTCACAGATACGCAGTATTTT
TRBV14	TRBJ1-1	.	.	CASSRIRGGGKGTEAFF	TGTGCCAGCAGCCGTATCCGGGGCGGGGGAAAGGGAACTGAAGCTTTCTTT
TRBV23-1	TRBJ1-2	.	.	CASSQPGLMFRIANYGYTF	TGCGCCAGCAGTCAGCCAGGGTTGATGTTCAGAATAGCTAACTATGGCTACACCTTC
TRBV24-1	TRBJ1-6	.	.	CATSDLTTYGSPLHF	TGTGCCACCAGTGACCTAACTACCTACGGTTCACCCCTCCACTTT
TRBV6-6	TRBJ1-2	.	.	CASSSNFDYGYTF	TGTGCCAGCAGTTCTAACTTCGACTATGGCTACACCTTC
TRBV19	TRBJ1-2	.	.	CASSNRGGSYGYTF	TGTGCCAGTAGTAACCGGGGAGGTAGCTATGGCTACACCTTC
TRBV9	TRBJ1-1	.	.	CASSPRTASTEAFF	TGTGCCAGCAGCCCAAGGACAGCGAGCACTGAAGCTTTCTTT
TRBV30	TRBJ2-7	.	.	CAWKGAGVQYF	TGTGCCTGGAAGGGTGCGGGTGTGCAGTACTTC
TRBV18	TRBJ1-6	.	.	CASSPRSGKNSPLHF	TGTGCCAGCTCACCACGATCCGGGAAGAATTCACCCCTCCACTTT
TRBV28	TRBJ2-1	TRBD2	.	CASISAGGSSYNEQFF	TGTGCCAGCATTTCAGCGGGGGGGAGCTCCTACAATGAGCAGTTCTTC
TRBV19	TRBJ2-5	.	.	CASSKGQLGTGETQYF	TGTGCCAGTAGTAAAGGACAGTTGGGAACGGGGGAGACCCAGTACTTC
TRBV5-8	TRBJ1-2	.	.	CASSLQGHYGYTF	TGTGCCAGCAGCTTGCAGGGCCACTATGGCTACACCTTC
TRBV6-1	TRBJ2-4	TRBD2	once	CASSERGGLQYIQYF	TGTGCCAGCAGTGAGCGCGGGGGGCTCCAGTACATTCAGTACTTC
TRBV20-1	TRBJ1-3	.	.	CSASNSGGNTIYF	TGCAGTGCTAGTAACAGCGGAGGAAACACCATATATTTT
TRBV6-1	TRBJ2-3	.	.	CASSDPGGRASTDTQYF	TGTGCCAGCAGTGATCCGGGGGGCAGAGCTAGCACAGATACGCAGTATTTT
TRBV5-4	TRBJ1-1	.	.	CASSLGRTGNTEAFF	TGTGCCAGCAGCTTGGGCCGAACAGGGAACACTGAAGCTTTCTTT
TRBV29-1	TRBJ1-2	.	once	CSVHPGDYGYTF	TGCAGCGTTCATCCCGGGGACTATGGCTACACCTTC
TRBV12-3/TRBV12-4	TRBJ1-1	.	.	CASSDRPNTEAFF	TGTGCCAGCAGTGACAGGCCGAACACTGAAGCTTTCTTT
TRBV30	TRBJ1-1	.	.	CAWSYLQGIEAFF	TGTGCCTGGAGCTACCTACAGGGCATTGAAGCTTTCTTT
TRBV30	TRBJ2-7	.	.	CAWSTYLAVVSGAYEQYF	TGTGCCTGGAGTACCTACTTGGCGGTGGTTAGCGGTGCCTACGAGCAGTACTTC
TRBV7-9	TRBJ2-1	TRBD2	.	CASSLSRGSSYNEQFF	TGTGCCAGCAGCTTAAGCCGCGGGAGCTCCTACAATGAGCAGTTCTTC
TRBV27	TRBJ1-2	TRBD1	.	CASSSGQGGYYGYTF	TGTGCCAGCAGTTCCGGACAGGGGGGGTACTATGGCTACACCTTC
TRBV11-2	TRBJ2-1	.	few	CASSLGSGTYNEQFF	TGTGCCAGCAGCTTAGGGTCAGGGACATACAATGAGCAGTTCTTC
TRBV2	TRBJ1-1	.	.	CASVRDYPNTEAFF	TGTGCCAGCGTCAGGGACTACCCGAACACTGAAGCTTTCTTT
TRBV7-9	TRBJ2-4	TRBD2	few	CASSLARSGSWAKNIQYF	TGTGCCAGCAGCTTAGCGCGAAGCGGGAGCTGGGCTAAAAACATTCAGTACTTC
TRBV28	TRBJ1-1	.	.	CASSPEGGGSEAFF	TGTGCCAGCAGCCCAGAGGGGGGGGGTTCTGAAGCTTTCTTT
TRBV2	TRBJ2-7	TRBD2	.	CASSKGGGYEQYF	TGTGCCAGCTCTAAGGGCGGGGGCTACGAGCAGTACTTC
TRBV5-1	TRBJ1-1	TRBD1	.	CASSLGTGRTEAFF	TGCGCCAGCAGCTTGGGGACAGGGCGCACTGAAGCTTTCTTT
TRBV30	TRBJ2-2	.	few	CAWSVGGAGDTGELFF	TGTGCCTGGAGTGTAGGGGGGGCAGGGGACACCGGGGAGCTGTTTTTT
TRBV5-1	TRBJ2-1	.	.	CASSLGDSANNEQFF	TGCGCCAGCAGCTTGGGGGATAGCGCGAACAATGAGCAGTTCTTC
TRBV19	TRBJ1-2	TRBD1	.	CASSIRQGGDYGYTF	TGTGCCAGTAGTATTCGACAGGGAGGTGACTATGGCTACACCTTC
TRBV13	TRBJ2-1	.	.	CASSFVSGGNEQFF	TGTGCCAGCAGCTTTGTTAGCGGAGGTAATGAGCAGTTCTTC
TRBV3-1/TRBV3-2	TRBJ2-4	TRBD2	.	CASSQDQFASGRSRVGNIQYF	TGTGCCAGCAGCCAAGATCAGTTCGCGAGCGGGAGATCCCGGGTTGGAAACATTCAGTACTTC
TRBV15	TRBJ2-7	.	.	CATSKSTGREYEQYF	TGTGCCACCAGCAAATCGACAGGCAGGGAGTACGAGCAGTACTTC
TRBV6-1	TRBJ1-3	.	once	CASSDEARESGNTIYF	TGTGCCAGCAGTGATGAGGCAAGAGAATCTGGAAACACCATATATTTT
TRBV6-5	TRBJ2-4	TRBD1	once	CASSPQGSYKNIQYF	TGTGCCAGCAGTCCACAGGGGTCCTACAAAAACATTCAGTACTTC
TRBV28	TRBJ2-3	TRBD2	.	CASSPMEAGGRDTQYF	TGTGCCAGCAGTCCCATGGAAGCGGGGGGGCGGGATACGCAGTATTTT
TRBV7-9	TRBJ1-4	.	.	CAAGSGEKLFF	TGTGCCGCAGGGTCGGGTGAAAAACTGTTTTTT
TRBV10-1	TRBJ2-5	TRBD1	.	CASSEQQGETQYF	TGCGCCAGCAGCGAACAACAGGGGGAGACCCAGTACTTC